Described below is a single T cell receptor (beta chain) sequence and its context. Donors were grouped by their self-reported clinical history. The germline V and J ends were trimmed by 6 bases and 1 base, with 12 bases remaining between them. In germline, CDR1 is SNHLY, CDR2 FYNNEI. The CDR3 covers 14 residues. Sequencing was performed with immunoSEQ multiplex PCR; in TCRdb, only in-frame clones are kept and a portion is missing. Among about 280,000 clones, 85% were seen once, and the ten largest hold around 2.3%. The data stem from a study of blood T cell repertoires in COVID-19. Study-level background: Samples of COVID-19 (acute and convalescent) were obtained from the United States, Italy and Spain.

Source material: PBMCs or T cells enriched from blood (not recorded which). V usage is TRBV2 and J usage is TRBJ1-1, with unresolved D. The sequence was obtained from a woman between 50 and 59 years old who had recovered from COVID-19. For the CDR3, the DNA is TGTGCCAGCAGCCTCGGACTGGGGAACACTGAAGCTTTCTTT. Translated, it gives CASSLGLGNTEAFF.